These T cell receptor beta chains were read from a single sample in a study of beta chain features in type 1 diabetes. Produced via immunoSEQ multiplex PCR; TCRdb's table is partial and in-frame only. Of roughly 340,000 clones in the sample, approximately 13% were seen once. Sequencing input: naive CD4+ T cells from blood. The receptors originated from a woman aged 18-29 years with type 1 diabetes. Each CDR3 is given with its conserved first and last residue. D genes are given only for firm matches. Size values are once, few and many counts, or a class for expanded clones, and some rows have none.

d_call: TRBD1; clone_size: NA; j_call: TRBJ1-1; v_call: TRBV28; cdr3_nt: TGTGCCAGCTCGCGACAGGGACTCGGTGCTTTCTTT; cdr3_aa: CASSRQGLGAFF
d_call: NA; clone_size: NA; j_call: TRBJ2-5; v_call: TRBV5-1; cdr3_nt: TGCGCCAGCAGCTTTGGGAGCCAAGAGACCCAGTACTTC; cdr3_aa: CASSFGSQETQYF
d_call: TRBD2; clone_size: NA; j_call: TRBJ2-7; v_call: TRBV30; cdr3_nt: TGTGCCTGGAAGAGCCTAGCGGGAGACTACGAGCAGTACTTC; cdr3_aa: CAWKSLAGDYEQYF
d_call: TRBD2; clone_size: few; j_call: TRBJ2-1; v_call: TRBV5-1; cdr3_nt: TGCGCCAGCAGCTTGATGACCGGGAGGCCGGGGGATGAGCAGTTCTTC; cdr3_aa: CASSLMTGRPGDEQFF
d_call: NA; clone_size: few; j_call: TRBJ2-7; v_call: TRBV19; cdr3_nt: TGTGCCAGTAGTATAGGGGCCATCTACGAGCAGTACTTC; cdr3_aa: CASSIGAIYEQYF
d_call: NA; clone_size: few; j_call: TRBJ2-7; v_call: TRBV6-1; cdr3_nt: TGTGCCAGCAGCACGGGACTTCACGCCTACGAGCAGTACTTC; cdr3_aa: CASSTGLHAYEQYF
d_call: NA; clone_size: NA; j_call: TRBJ1-1; v_call: TRBV27; cdr3_nt: TGTGCCAGCAAACCGAAGACAGAGTACAACACTGAAGCTTTCTTT; cdr3_aa: CASKPKTEYNTEAFF
d_call: TRBD1; clone_size: NA; j_call: TRBJ1-3; v_call: TRBV5-4; cdr3_nt: TGTGCCAGCAGCTACGGACAGGGCTCTGGAAACACCATATATTTT; cdr3_aa: CASSYGQGSGNTIYF
d_call: TRBD2; clone_size: few; j_call: TRBJ2-5; v_call: TRBV9; cdr3_nt: TGTGCCAGCAGCGCCTTCGCCGGGACTATAGAGACCCAGTACTTC; cdr3_aa: CASSAFAGTIETQYF
d_call: NA; clone_size: NA; j_call: TRBJ1-1; v_call: TRBV7-2; cdr3_nt: TGTGCCAGCAGCCCGCGGCGGGTAGGGTGGGACACTGAAGCTTTCTTT; cdr3_aa: CASSPRRVGWDTEAFF
d_call: TRBD2; clone_size: NA; j_call: TRBJ2-3; v_call: TRBV25-1; cdr3_nt: TGTGCCAGCAGTGAAGGAAGCGGGAGAGTCACAGATACGCAGTATTTT; cdr3_aa: CASSEGSGRVTDTQYF
d_call: TRBD2; clone_size: NA; j_call: TRBJ2-5; v_call: TRBV4-1; cdr3_nt: TGCGCCAGCAGCGCCTCCGGGACTAGCGGGAGGCCAAACCAGTACTTC; cdr3_aa: CASSASGTSGRPNQYF
d_call: NA; clone_size: few; j_call: TRBJ2-5; v_call: TRBV4-1; cdr3_nt: TGCGCCAGCAGCCAACCAGCAGGGGAGACCCAGTACTTC; cdr3_aa: CASSQPAGETQYF
d_call: TRBD2; clone_size: NA; j_call: TRBJ2-1; v_call: TRBV5-4; cdr3_nt: TGTGCCAGCAGCTCGGGACTAGAGCGGGAGATCGGTGAGCAGTTCTTC; cdr3_aa: CASSSGLEREIGEQFF
d_call: NA; clone_size: NA; j_call: TRBJ2-2; v_call: TRBV21-1; cdr3_nt: TGTGCCAGCAGCAAAGTGGAGACTAGCGGGAGGGACAGTACCGGGGAGCTGTTTTTT; cdr3_aa: CASSKVETSGRDSTGELFF
d_call: NA; clone_size: few; j_call: TRBJ2-1; v_call: TRBV2; cdr3_nt: TGTGCCAGCAGACCACAGGTCGGACTACCCTACAATGAGCAGTTCTTC; cdr3_aa: CASRPQVGLPYNEQFF
d_call: TRBD1; clone_size: NA; j_call: TRBJ2-1; v_call: TRBV30; cdr3_nt: TGTGCCTGGAGCCTACCCGGGGACAGACACAATGAGCAGTTCTTC; cdr3_aa: CAWSLPGDRHNEQFF
d_call: TRBD2; clone_size: NA; j_call: TRBJ2-1; v_call: TRBV30; cdr3_nt: TGTGCCTGGAGTGGGTTTAGCGGGAGCTCCTACAATGAGCAGTTCTTC; cdr3_aa: CAWSGFSGSSYNEQFF
d_call: TRBD2; clone_size: NA; j_call: TRBJ2-2; v_call: TRBV7-2; cdr3_nt: TGTGCCAGCAGCCGACTAGCGGTGAACACCGGGGAGCTGTTTTTT; cdr3_aa: CASSRLAVNTGELFF
d_call: NA; clone_size: NA; j_call: TRBJ2-4; v_call: TRBV7-2; cdr3_nt: TGTGCCAGCAGCTTAAGCGGTCCAGCCAAAAACATTCAGTACTTC; cdr3_aa: CASSLSGPAKNIQYF
d_call: TRBD1; clone_size: few; j_call: TRBJ1-1; v_call: TRBV7-9; cdr3_nt: TGTGCCAGCATCCAACTAGGCGGGGACAGGGCAGTCACTGAAGCTTTCTTT; cdr3_aa: CASIQLGGDRAVTEAFF
d_call: NA; clone_size: NA; j_call: TRBJ2-7; v_call: TRBV5-6; cdr3_nt: TGTGCCAGCAGCTTGGGTGGGGGAGCGGGCTACGAGCAGTACTTC; cdr3_aa: CASSLGGGAGYEQYF
d_call: TRBD1; clone_size: few; j_call: TRBJ1-2; v_call: TRBV19; cdr3_nt: TGTGCCAGTAGAGAGAGGACAGGGGGTGGCTACACCTTC; cdr3_aa: CASRERTGGGYTF
d_call: TRBD2; clone_size: NA; j_call: TRBJ2-5; v_call: TRBV30; cdr3_nt: TGTGCCTGGAGTGGGTTCGGAGTAGGAGCGGGGGGGACCCAGTACTTC; cdr3_aa: CAWSGFGVGAGGTQYF
d_call: NA; clone_size: NA; j_call: TRBJ1-2; v_call: TRBV29-1; cdr3_nt: TGCAGCGTCGCGGTGGGGAGGGACTATGGCTACACCTTC; cdr3_aa: CSVAVGRDYGYTF
d_call: NA; clone_size: NA; j_call: TRBJ2-3; v_call: TRBV7-2; cdr3_nt: TGTGCCAGCAGCTTAGCGCAAATCTTACAAACGCAGTATTTT; cdr3_aa: CASSLAQILQTQYF
d_call: NA; clone_size: few; j_call: TRBJ1-5; v_call: TRBV5-5; cdr3_nt: TGTGCCAGCAGCCCCGGCGGGGAAGGTCAGCCCCAGCATTTT; cdr3_aa: CASSPGGEGQPQHF
d_call: TRBD1; clone_size: few; j_call: TRBJ1-5; v_call: TRBV28; cdr3_nt: TGTGCCAGCAGCCTAACAGGGGGCAAGGAGCCCCAGCATTTT; cdr3_aa: CASSLTGGKEPQHF
d_call: TRBD2; clone_size: NA; j_call: TRBJ2-1; v_call: TRBV2; cdr3_nt: TGTGCCAGCAGTGAAAGAGTGGCTAGCGGGAGGACCACCAAAAATGAGCAGTTCTTC; cdr3_aa: CASSERVASGRTTKNEQFF
d_call: NA; clone_size: NA; j_call: TRBJ2-1; v_call: TRBV7-2; cdr3_nt: TGTGCCAGCAGCTTCCGGGATCCCTACAATGAGCAGTTCTTC; cdr3_aa: CASSFRDPYNEQFF
d_call: TRBD2; clone_size: NA; j_call: TRBJ2-2; v_call: TRBV7-9; cdr3_nt: TGTGCCAGCAGCTTTCGCGCTAGCGGGAGAAAGGATAACACCGGGGAGCTGTTTTTT; cdr3_aa: CASSFRASGRKDNTGELFF
d_call: NA; clone_size: few; j_call: TRBJ2-2; v_call: TRBV4-3; cdr3_nt: TGCGCCAGCAGCCAAAGTCAGGCAGGAGCGGCGAACACCGGGGAGCTGTTTTTT; cdr3_aa: CASSQSQAGAANTGELFF
d_call: NA; clone_size: few; j_call: TRBJ2-2; v_call: TRBV5-1; cdr3_nt: TGCGCCAGCAGCTTGGGGAGGAGGACCGGGGAGCTGTTTTTT; cdr3_aa: CASSLGRRTGELFF
d_call: NA; clone_size: few; j_call: TRBJ1-5; v_call: TRBV28; cdr3_nt: TGTGCCTCCTCCACAGGGATCAATCAGCCCCAGCATTTT; cdr3_aa: CASSTGINQPQHF
d_call: TRBD1; clone_size: NA; j_call: TRBJ1-5; v_call: TRBV28; cdr3_nt: TGTGCCAGCAGGACCACAGGGGGCGGGAGTCAGCCCCAGCATTTT; cdr3_aa: CASRTTGGGSQPQHF
d_call: TRBD2; clone_size: few; j_call: TRBJ2-7; v_call: TRBV7-9; cdr3_nt: TGTGCCAGCAGCTTGAGCGGGAGGAGGGCCTACGAGCAGTACTTC; cdr3_aa: CASSLSGRRAYEQYF
d_call: NA; clone_size: NA; j_call: TRBJ2-2; v_call: TRBV29-1; cdr3_nt: TGCAGCGTTGTAGGGGACAAGCCGAACACCGGGGAGCTGTTTTTT; cdr3_aa: CSVVGDKPNTGELFF
d_call: TRBD1; clone_size: NA; j_call: TRBJ1-2; v_call: TRBV14; cdr3_nt: TGTGCCAGCAGCCGTCCCGGGACAGGGGCCTATGGCTACACCTTC; cdr3_aa: CASSRPGTGAYGYTF
d_call: NA; clone_size: few; j_call: TRBJ1-1; v_call: TRBV19; cdr3_nt: TGTGCCAGTAGTAGACAATCGAACACTGAAGCTTTCTTT; cdr3_aa: CASSRQSNTEAFF
d_call: TRBD1; clone_size: NA; j_call: TRBJ1-2; v_call: TRBV5-8; cdr3_nt: TGTGCCAGCAGCTTGGCCTGGACAGGGTTTATGGGCTATGGCTACACCTTC; cdr3_aa: CASSLAWTGFMGYGYTF
d_call: NA; clone_size: few; j_call: TRBJ2-5; v_call: TRBV2; cdr3_nt: TGTGCCAGCAGTGTCCCAGACCAAGAGACCCAGTACTTC; cdr3_aa: CASSVPDQETQYF
d_call: NA; clone_size: few; j_call: TRBJ2-7; v_call: TRBV5-4; cdr3_nt: TGTGCCAGCAGCTTGGACCGGGGATCCTACGAGCAGTACTTC; cdr3_aa: CASSLDRGSYEQYF
d_call: NA; clone_size: NA; j_call: TRBJ2-1; v_call: TRBV6-5; cdr3_nt: TGTGCCAGCAGTTACACCTACGGAGTTTCCTACAATGAGCAGTTCTTC; cdr3_aa: CASSYTYGVSYNEQFF
d_call: TRBD2; clone_size: few; j_call: TRBJ2-3; v_call: TRBV4-1; cdr3_nt: TGCGCCAGCAGCCAAGATCCCGGCGGGAGTCAGATGGATACGCAGTATTTT; cdr3_aa: CASSQDPGGSQMDTQYF
d_call: TRBD1; clone_size: few; j_call: TRBJ1-1; v_call: TRBV19; cdr3_nt: TGTGCCAGTAGCTACAGGGGCGGGACTGAAGCTTTCTTT; cdr3_aa: CASSYRGGTEAFF
d_call: NA; clone_size: NA; j_call: TRBJ1-1; v_call: TRBV7-9; cdr3_nt: TGTGCCAGCAGCGACCCCCCGGACACCCTGAACACTGAAGCTTTCTTT; cdr3_aa: CASSDPPDTLNTEAFF
d_call: NA; clone_size: NA; j_call: TRBJ2-7; v_call: TRBV10-3; cdr3_nt: TGTGCCATCAGTGAGTCGAGTAGGGGAATTAGGTACGAGCAGTACTTC; cdr3_aa: CAISESSRGIRYEQYF
d_call: TRBD2; clone_size: NA; j_call: TRBJ2-1; v_call: TRBV6-1; cdr3_nt: TGTGCCAGCAGTGAAAGGCGGGAGTTTTCCTACAATGAGCAGTTCTTC; cdr3_aa: CASSERREFSYNEQFF
d_call: TRBD1; clone_size: few; j_call: TRBJ2-7; v_call: TRBV7-9; cdr3_nt: TGTGCCAGCAGCTCCGGGACAGGGGGGCATCCCTACGAGCAGTACTTC; cdr3_aa: CASSSGTGGHPYEQYF
d_call: NA; clone_size: few; j_call: TRBJ1-2; v_call: TRBV20-1; cdr3_nt: TGCGCGCGGAGGCAGGAGGGTGGCTACACCTTC; cdr3_aa: CARRQEGGYTF
d_call: TRBD1; clone_size: few; j_call: TRBJ1-2; v_call: TRBV19; cdr3_nt: TGTGCCAGTAACACCCAGGGGACAGGCGACTATGGCTACACCTTC; cdr3_aa: CASNTQGTGDYGYTF
d_call: NA; clone_size: NA; j_call: TRBJ2-1; v_call: TRBV9; cdr3_nt: TGTGCCAGCACCCCTATCGGGAGCTACAATGAGCAGTTCTTC; cdr3_aa: CASTPIGSYNEQFF